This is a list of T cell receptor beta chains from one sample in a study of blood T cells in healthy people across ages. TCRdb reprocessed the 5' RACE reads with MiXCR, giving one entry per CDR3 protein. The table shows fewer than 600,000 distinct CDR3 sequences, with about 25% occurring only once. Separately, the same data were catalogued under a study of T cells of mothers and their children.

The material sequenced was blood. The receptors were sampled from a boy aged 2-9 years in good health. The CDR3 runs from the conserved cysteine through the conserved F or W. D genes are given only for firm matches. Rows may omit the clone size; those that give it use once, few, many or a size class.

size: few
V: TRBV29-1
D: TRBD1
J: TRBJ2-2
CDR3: CSVSQGTGTAGELFF
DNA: TGCAGCGTTTCCCAAGGGACAGGGACCGCCGGGGAGCTGTTTTTT

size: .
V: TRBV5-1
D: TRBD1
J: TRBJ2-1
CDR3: CASNRDRLDNEQFF
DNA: TGCGCCAGCAACCGGGACAGACTTGACAATGAGCAGTTCTTC

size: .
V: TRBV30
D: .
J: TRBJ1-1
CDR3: CAWSVTPNTEAFF
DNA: TGTGCCTGGAGTGTCACACCGAACACTGAAGCTTTCTTT

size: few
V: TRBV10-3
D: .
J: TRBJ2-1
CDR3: CAISDILYNEQFF
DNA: TGTGCCATCAGTGATATTCTCTACAATGAGCAGTTCTTC

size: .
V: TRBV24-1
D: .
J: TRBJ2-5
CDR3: CATSDRLGTQYF
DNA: TGTGCCACCAGTGATCGACTCGGGACCCAGTACTTC

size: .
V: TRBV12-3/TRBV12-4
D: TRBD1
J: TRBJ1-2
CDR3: CATWDSSNYGYTF
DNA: TGTGCCACCTGGGACAGTTCTAACTATGGCTACACCTTC

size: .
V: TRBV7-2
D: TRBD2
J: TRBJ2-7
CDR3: CASSLGGGYYEQYF
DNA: TGTGCCAGCAGCTTAGGGGGGGGATACTACGAGCAGTACTTC

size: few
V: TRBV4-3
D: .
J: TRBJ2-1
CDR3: CASSPVTGVNEQFF
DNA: TGCGCCAGCAGCCCTGTAACGGGAGTCAATGAGCAGTTCTTC

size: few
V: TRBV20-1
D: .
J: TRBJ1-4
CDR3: CSARVREKLFF
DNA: TGCAGTGCTAGAGTCAGGGAAAAACTGTTTTTT

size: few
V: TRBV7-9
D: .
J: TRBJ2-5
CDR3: CASSPVPGGRGETQYF
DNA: TGTGCCAGCAGCCCTGTCCCCGGCGGCCGAGGAGAGACCCAGTACTTC

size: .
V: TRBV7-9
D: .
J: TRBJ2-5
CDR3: CASSLVQSRGETQYF
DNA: TGTGCCAGCAGCTTAGTTCAGTCCAGGGGAGAGACCCAGTACTTC

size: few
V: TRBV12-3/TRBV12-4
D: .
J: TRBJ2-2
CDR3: CASSLASSFEGYNTGELFF
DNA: TGTGCCAGCAGTTTAGCCAGTTCTTTTGAGGGTTATAACACCGGGGAGCTGTTTTTT

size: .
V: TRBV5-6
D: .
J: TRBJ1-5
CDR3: CASSLRGRESNQPQHF
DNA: TGTGCCAGCAGCTTGAGGGGAAGGGAGAGCAATCAGCCCCAGCATTTT

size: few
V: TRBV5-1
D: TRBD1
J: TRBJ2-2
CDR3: CASSLLSTGMNTGELFF
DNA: TGCGCCAGCAGCTTGTTATCGACAGGGATGAACACCGGGGAGCTGTTTTTT

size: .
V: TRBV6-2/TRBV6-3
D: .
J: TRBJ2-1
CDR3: CASRHDQQVYNEQFF
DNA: TGTGCCAGCAGGCACGACCAACAGGTTTACAATGAGCAGTTCTTC

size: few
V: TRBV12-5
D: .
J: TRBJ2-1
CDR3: CASGLVGTRYNEQFF
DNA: TGTGCTAGTGGTTTGGTAGGGACAAGATACAATGAGCAGTTCTTC